The next 21 T cell receptor beta chains were all read from a single sample in a study of beta chain features in type 1 diabetes. Expressed TCRB transcripts were sequenced, since all the RNA that had been isolated was reverse transcribed. Sequenced by immunoSEQ multiplex PCR; TCRdb stores in-frame clones only, minus some. The sample contains over 600,000 clones, about an eighth of which appear only once. Their antigens are not known. The study's findings and limits: Significant though moderate, a shortening of TCRB CDR3s appeared in all four CD4+ subsets of Type 1 diabetes patients.

Source material: naive CD4+ T cells from blood. These receptors came from a man aged 25-40 years with type 1 diabetes.

This rearrangement joins TRBV7-2 to TRBJ2-7, with TRBD1 identical over 8 bases. Germline V gene lookup returns CDR1 SGHTA and CDR2 FQGNSA. Germline trimming cut 3 bases from V and 3 bases from J; bases unmatched to any gene: 19. The CDR3 is 19 amino acids. This CDR3 reads CASSFKAAGQDLGRYEQYF. CDR3 DNA sequence: TGTGCCAGCAGCTTCAAAGCGGCGGGACAGGATTTGGGTCGCTACGAGCAGTACTTC.

The chain is built from TRBV6-5 and TRBJ2-1; 7 bases fit TRBD2. This CDR3 is 15 amino acids long. In germline, CDR1 is MNHEY, CDR2 SVGAGI. V lost 2 bases to trimming and J lost 6 bases; unmatched junction nucleotides: 7. The CDR3 protein is CASSYDSGETNEQFF. The DNA of the CDR3 is TGTGCCAGCAGTTACGACAGCGGGGAAACCAATGAGCAGTTCTTC.

J is TRBJ1-1 and V is TRBV7-9; tentative D call: TRBD1 (5 bases). This CDR3 spans 13 amino acids. The germline V and J ends were trimmed by 3 bases and 4 bases, with 9 bases remaining between them. Germline V gives CDR1 SEHNR, CDR2 FQNEAQ (reference sequence). The CDR3 spells CASSLEGLTEAFF. The DNA of the CDR3 is TGTGCCAGCAGCTTGGAGGGGCTCACTGAAGCTTTCTTT.

This clone was counted a few times. V usage is TRBV29-1 and J usage is TRBJ1-2; tentatively, D is TRBD1 (6 bases). The CDR3 loop spans 18 amino acids. Trimming removed 1 base from V and 2 bases from J, with 23 bases in between. Germline V gene data show CDR1 as SQVTM and CDR2 as ANQGSEA. The CDR3: CSVEGIRAGARANYGYTF. The CDR3 bases are TGCAGCGTTGAAGGTATAAGGGCAGGGGCCAGAGCAAACTATGGCTACACCTTC.

The gene calls are TRBV21-1 and TRBJ2-2; TRBD2 is the table's D call and was not checked against the DNA. TRBV21-1 represents a pseudogene. The CDR3 has 21 amino acids. The chain's CDR3 is CASPQWGEVAARFANTGELFF. The CDR3 nucleotides read TGTGCCAGCCCGCAATGGGGTGAGGTAGCGGCTCGGTTCGCGAACACCGGGGAGCTGTTTTTT.

The rearrangement joins TRBV5-6 to TRBJ1-5; unclear D gene. V lost 1 base to trimming and J lost 5 bases, with 7 bases between them. The germline gives CDR1 SGHDT, CDR2 YYEEEE. This CDR3 is built from 13 residues. The CDR3 DNA follows: TGTGCCAGCAGCTTGCGTCTTTATCAGCCCCAGCATTTT. Amino acids: CASSLRLYQPQHF.

This clone turned up a few times. The sample contains more than one DNA sequence encoding this CDR3. This chain links TRBV30 with TRBJ2-5; D unresolved. V lost 2 bases, J lost 5 bases, and 6 bases lay in between. The CDR3 loop spans 11 amino acids. Germline V gene data show CDR1 as GTSNPN and CDR2 as SVGIG (reference sequence). The CDR3 spells CAWSLSETQYF. The CDR3 DNA reads as TGTGCCTGGAGTCTCTCGGAGACCCAGTACTTC.

The chain combines TRBV5-1 with TRBJ1-6, with unresolved D. The V gene's germline CDR1 is SGHRS and CDR2 YFSETQ. V was shortened by 0 bases and J by 8 bases, with 15 bases between the two germline ends. The CDR3 extends over 16 amino acids. CDR3 in amino acids: CASSLANGVPDSPLHF. For the CDR3, the DNA is TGCGCCAGCAGCTTGGCGAATGGGGTACCGGATTCACCCCTCCACTTT.

This clone was picked up a small number of times. The chain uses TRBV6-5 and TRBJ1-1; D not certain. The CDR3 loop spans 16 amino acids. Germline values: CDR1 MNHEY, CDR2 SVGAGI. The V gene lost 2 bases and the J gene lost 1 base, with 14 bases spanning the gap. The CDR3 bases are TGTGCCAGCAGTTACGCGACTATAAATCAGAACACTGAAGCTTTCTTT. This gives the protein CASSYATINQNTEAFF.

The sample holds a few counts of this clone. The chain employs TRBV6-6 and TRBJ1-2, with a possible D match to TRBD1 (6 bases). CDR1 and CDR2 from the germline V gene are MNHNY and SVGAGI (reference sequence). V lost 7 bases, J lost 8 bases, and 17 bases lay in between. This CDR3 region has 13 residues. CDR3 region: CASTLKGETGYTF. CDR3 sequence (DNA): TGTGCCAGCACCTTAAAGGGGGAGACGGGCTACACCTTC.

This clone was detected a few times. The V call is TRBV6-5, the J call TRBJ2-7; the D gene is possibly TRBD1 (6 bases). The length of the CDR3 is 14 residues. Germline-derived CDR1 and CDR2 are MNHEY and SVGAGI. The germline V and J ends were trimmed by 0 bases and 6 bases, with 12 bases remaining between them. The CDR3 loop is CASSYSSWGPEQYF. As DNA, the CDR3 is TGTGCCAGCAGTTACTCGAGTTGGGGGCCCGAGCAGTACTTC.

The V call is TRBV5-1, the J call TRBJ1-4; no clear D gene. Trimming pared 0 bases from V and 4 bases from J, leaving 19 bases between. The CDR3 loop spans 18 amino acids. CDR1 is SGHRS and CDR2 is YFSETQ in the germline V gene. CDR3 DNA sequence: TGCGCCAGCAGCTTGGAGATCCGGGCCCCGGGAAGTAATGAAAAACTGTTTTTT. As protein: CASSLEIRAPGSNEKLFF.

The V call is TRBV9, the J call TRBJ1-2, with a possible D match to TRBD1 (5 bases). V lost 3 bases and J lost 3, with 12 bases in between. In germline, CDR1 is SGDLS, CDR2 YYNGEE. The CDR3 runs 14 residues. The CDR3 DNA reads TGTGCCAGCAGCGCCGGGGGGACGGACTATGGCTACACCTTC. Its protein is CASSAGGTDYGYTF.

This clone was seen more than once but under ten times. The chain joins TRBV9 to TRBJ1-2; possibly TRBD1 for D (5 bases). CDR1 is SGDLS, CDR2 YYNGEE, per germline. The ends were cut back, 0 bases at V and 7 bases at J, with 13 bases in the middle. There are 14 residues in the CDR3. The CDR3 region has the DNA TGTGCCAGCAGCGTAGGAGAGGGGACGGCTGGCTACACCTTC. Amino acid sequence: CASSVGEGTAGYTF. Full variable domain (rest looked up from reference TRBV9 and TRBJ1-2): DSGVTQTPKHLITATGQRVTLRCSPRSGDLSVYWYQQSLDQGLQFLIQYYNGEERAKGNILERFSAQQFPDLHSELNLSSLELGDSALYFCASSVGEGTAGYTFGSGTRLTVV.

The sample holds a few counts of this clone. The CDR3 region is CSVVSPTVQQNYGYTF. The DNA for the CDR3 is TGCAGCGTGGTTTCTCCGACAGTTCAGCAGAACTATGGCTACACCTTC. The rearrangement joins TRBV29-1 to TRBJ1-2, with a possible D match to TRBD1 (5 bases). In germline, CDR1 is SQVTM, CDR2 ANQGSEA. Trimming stripped 6 bases from V and 2 bases from J, with 22 bases between. The CDR3 length is 16 residues.

This clone was seen ten or more times. V and J are TRBV14 and TRBJ2-1; 8 bases align to TRBD2. Germline CDR1 and CDR2: SGHDN and FVKESK. V trimming: 2 bases; J trimming: 15 bases; junction bases outside the gene matches: 6. CDR3 length: 12 residues. The chain's CDR3 is CASSQSGTRRFF. The DNA for the CDR3 is TGTGCCAGCAGCCAATCCGGGACTAGGCGGTTCTTC.

This clone was counted only a few times. The sample carries other DNA sequences with the same CDR3. The J gene is TRBJ2-7, the V gene TRBV10-3; no reliable D call. This CDR3 spans 13 amino acids. Trimming cost V 2 bases and J 0 bases, with 5 bases left between them. Germline CDR1 reads ENHRY; CDR2 reads SYGVKD. DNA of the CDR3: TGTGCCATCAGTGAGGGTCTCTCCTACGAGCAGTACTTC. As protein: CAISEGLSYEQYF.

This clone was counted only a few times. This chain links TRBV19 with TRBJ2-3; possibly TRBD1 for D (6 bases). Germline CDR1 and CDR2: LNHDA and SQIVND (reference sequence). The CDR3 is 14 amino acids. V was trimmed by 6 bases and J by 6 bases, leaving 16 bases between them. This chain's CDR3 is CASRTDRSRDTQYF. DNA for the CDR3: TGTGCCAGTAGAACGGACAGATCCAGGGATACGCAGTATTTT.

This clone showed up just a few times. Other nucleotide sequences from this sample produce the same CDR3. V and J are TRBV7-9 and TRBJ1-5, with unresolved D. Germline CDR1 and CDR2: SEHNR and FQNEAQ (reference sequence). The CDR3 extends over 15 amino acids. The V gene lost 0 bases and the J gene lost 0 bases, with 6 bases spanning the gap. In DNA form, the CDR3 reads TGTGCCAGCAGCTTAGCCGGATCTAGCAATCAGCCCCAGCATTTT. Amino acid sequence: CASSLAGSSNQPQHF.

The rearrangement joins TRBV9 to TRBJ2-1; 7 bases are a match to TRBD1. The CDR3 has 14 amino acids. The germline V gene has CDR1 SGDLS and CDR2 YYNGEE. Trimming took 3 bases from V and 4 from J; bases not matched to a gene: 4. CDR3 sequence (DNA): TGTGCCAGCAGCGGGTTGGGACAGTACAATGAGCAGTTCTTC. Translated: CASSGLGQYNEQFF.

This clone has a handful of counts. The rearrangement uses TRBV6-1 and TRBJ1-5; D gene uncertain. This CDR3 spans 14 amino acids. Per germline, CDR1 MNHNS and CDR2 SASEGT. Between the trimmed V and J ends, which lost 4 bases and 8 bases, there was a span of 15 bases. The CDR3 DNA is TGTGCCAGCAGTGCCCTTACCCAACCGGAGCCCCAGCATTTT. It encodes CASSALTQPEPQHF.